Reported below is one T cell receptor beta chain. Its cognate antigen is unknown. The data were obtained in a study of T cells in localized non-small cell lung cancer. Study-level points and caveats: A higher density of T cells in blood coincided with extended overall survival. Multi-region tumor sequencing was not done, so intratumor heterogeneity could not be excluded. Uninvolved neighboring lung showed the greatest T cell clonality, exceeding tumor.

The CDR3 extends over 16 amino acids. The germline V gene has CDR1 SGHDT and CDR2 YYEEEE. Trimming took off 0 bases at V and 0 bases at J, with 10 bases between the two ends. Some clones are missing from TCRdb's copy, which holds only in-frame ones; the method was immunoSEQ multiplex PCR. The sample shows roughly 30,000 clones, roughly 87% of them seen only once. The sample consisted of peripheral blood mononuclear cells, taken before any cancer treatment. This clonotype was obtained from a woman aged 40-75 years with stage III lung adenocarcinoma. J is TRBJ2-1 and V is TRBV5-6; D perhaps matches TRBD2 (6 bases). CDR3 amino acids: CASSLVLASSYNEQFF. CDR3 nucleotide sequence: TGTGCCAGCAGCTTGGTTCTAGCGAGCTCCTACAATGAGCAGTTCTTC.